This TCR beta chain was captured in a study of T cells in Graves' hyperthyroidism and ophthalmopathy. Points from the study as a whole: Most clonotypes expanded in thyroid above 0.001 were likewise present in blood.

Many counts were recorded for this clonotype. Its antigen remains unidentified. The source material, RNA transcripts, was used to amplify TCR beta CDR3 regions. HTBI primers drove first-round RT-PCR of the TCR CDR3. A single record per CDR3 protein comes from TCRdb applying MiXCR to the multiplex PCR reads. The top ten clones hold 18% of a sample with about 560,000 distinct CDR3 sequences, roughly a sixth of them seen once. Across 18 months, stable Graves' hyperthyroidism was marked by no progression to ophthalmopathy. Uncontrolled infection, other autoimmune disease, pregnancy or lactation led to exclusion. The source of the PBMCs was around 10 ml of fresh peripheral blood. The source is a woman younger than 30 with Graves' hyperthyroidism. The sample was blood.

For the CDR3, the DNA is TGTGCCAGCAGTTTTGGTGGAGCTTTCTTT. Protein sequence: CASSFGGAFF. The gene calls are TRBV12-3 or TRBV12-4 and TRBJ1-1; D unresolved. There are 10 residues in the CDR3. V lost 3 bases and J 10 bases, leaving 6 bases between the germline ends.